Listed below are T cell receptor beta chains from one sample, sequenced in a study of blood T cell repertoires in COVID-19. Method: immunoSEQ multiplex PCR; TCRdb's copy keeps in-frame clones and lacks some. The sample lists approximately 240,000 clones; 75% to 85% were seen once. The specimen was peripheral blood. Source of these receptors: a woman in her 40s who had recovered from COVID-19. Both conserved end residues are part of each CDR3. The D gene is left open where the match is weak. A clone size is listed for some rows: how often the clone was seen (once, few, many), or a class if it is expanded.

V gene,J gene,D gene,clone size,CDR3 DNA,CDR3 protein
TRBV28,TRBJ1-1,TRBD1,-,TGTGCCAGCAGTGCAGGGGGCGAGGAAGCTTTCTTT,CASSAGGEEAFF
TRBV3-1/TRBV3-2,TRBJ2-5,TRBD2,-,TGTGCCAGCAGCCATCTAGCCCAGACTAGCGGGGGGGCGAAGACCCAGTACTTC,CASSHLAQTSGGAKTQYF
TRBV19,TRBJ1-5,TRBD1,-,TGTGCCAGTAGGACGACAGGGGGGGTGCCCCAGCATTTT,CASRTTGGVPQHF
TRBV4-3,TRBJ2-3,-,-,TGCGCCAGCAGCCAAGATTCGCCGGGTACGCAGTATTTT,CASSQDSPGTQYF
TRBV7-9,TRBJ1-2,-,-,TGTGCCAGCAGCTTAGAAGCACCCACGACTAACTATGGCTACACCTTC,CASSLEAPTTNYGYTF
TRBV5-6,TRBJ1-2,-,few,TGTGCCAGCAGCTTGGGACAGAACTATGGCTACACCTTC,CASSLGQNYGYTF
TRBV5-1,TRBJ1-2,-,-,TGCGCCAGCAGCCCAGAGGGAGGGGAAGTGGCTATCTATGGCTACACCTTC,CASSPEGGEVAIYGYTF
TRBV18,TRBJ2-5,-,-,TGTGCCAGCTCAACATTGCGGCCAGACCAAGAGACCCAGTACTTC,CASSTLRPDQETQYF
TRBV14,TRBJ1-1,-,-,TGTGCCAGCAGTCGCAACTGGCAGGCTGGTGAAGCTTTCTTT,CASSRNWQAGEAFF
TRBV4-3,TRBJ2-1,TRBD2,once,TGCGCCAGCAGCCAAGATCCGGCGGGAGGGCAGTTCTTC,CASSQDPAGGQFF
TRBV3-1/TRBV3-2,TRBJ1-1,TRBD1,-,TGTGCCAGCAGCCGGGGGGGACAGGGATTAGCTTTCTTT,CASSRGGQGLAFF
TRBV3-1/TRBV3-2,TRBJ1-2,TRBD1,-,TGTGCCAGCAGCCAAGGACAGGGTAGCGGCTACACCTTC,CASSQGQGSGYTF
TRBV24-1,TRBJ2-1,-,once,TGTGCCACCAGTGATTCAACGGGAGACTCCTACAATGAGCAGTTCTTC,CATSDSTGDSYNEQFF
TRBV3-1/TRBV3-2,TRBJ1-1,-,-,TGTGCCAGCAGCTTAAGGGGGAACACTGAAGCTTTCTTT,CASSLRGNTEAFF
TRBV7-2,TRBJ2-7,-,-,TGTGCCAGCAGCGCGACAAGAAGCTCCTACGAGCAGTACTTC,CASSATRSSYEQYF
TRBV6-6,TRBJ1-1,TRBD1,-,TGTGCCAGCAGTTACTCTGAGACAGGGCTGAACACTGAAGCTTTCTTT,CASSYSETGLNTEAFF
TRBV19,TRBJ1-5,TRBD1,-,TGTGCCAGCAGCAAGGGACAGGGATACAATCAGCCCCAGCATTTT,CASSKGQGYNQPQHF
TRBV5-1,TRBJ2-5,TRBD2,-,TGCGCCAGCAGCCCATACTACACAGCGGGGGGACAAGAGACCCAGTACTTC,CASSPYYTAGGQETQYF
TRBV27,TRBJ2-1,-,-,TGTGCCAGCAGCCCCACAGGGAGCTCCTACAATGAGCAGTTCTTC,CASSPTGSSYNEQFF
TRBV20-1,TRBJ2-5,-,-,TGCAGTGCTAGTAGGGTCCGAGTCCCGACTACCAACCTAACCAGCAATCAAAAGTACTTC,CSASRVRVPTTNLTSNQKYF
TRBV6-2/TRBV6-3,TRBJ1-1,TRBD1,-,TGTGCCAGCAGCCCTTCTCTACAGGGGGCCGGTGGAAACACTGAAGCTTTCTTT,CASSPSLQGAGGNTEAFF
TRBV28,TRBJ2-1,TRBD2,-,TGTGCCAGCAGTACTAGCGGGGGCTGGGATGAGCAGTTCTTC,CASSTSGGWDEQFF
TRBV10-3,TRBJ2-6,TRBD2,-,TGTGCCATCAGTGACGCCGGGACTAGCGGGGTCTCTGGGGCCAACGTCCTGACTTTC,CAISDAGTSGVSGANVLTF
TRBV9,TRBJ2-3,TRBD2,few,TGTGCCAGCGGCCTAGCGGGGAGCACAGATACGCAGTATTTT,CASGLAGSTDTQYF
TRBV6-6,TRBJ1-5,-,-,TGTGCCAGCAGTTACATTCTTGAGTCGGGGGATCAGCCCCAGCATTTT,CASSYILESGDQPQHF
TRBV4-3,TRBJ2-1,TRBD2,once,TGCGCCAGCAGCCTACTAGCGGGGGGCAACAATGAGCAGTTCTTC,CASSLLAGGNNEQFF
TRBV5-1,TRBJ2-1,-,-,TGCGCCAGCAGCCTAGGGGGGGAACCTTACAATGAGCAGTTCTTC,CASSLGGEPYNEQFF
TRBV7-2,TRBJ1-5,TRBD1,-,TGTGCCAGCAGCTTAGGACAGGGTAGCAATCAGCCCCAGCATTTT,CASSLGQGSNQPQHF
TRBV7-3,TRBJ2-1,TRBD2,-,TGTGCCAGCAGCCAATCCCTAGCGGGGGATGAGCAGTTCTTC,CASSQSLAGDEQFF
TRBV7-2,TRBJ2-1,TRBD2,-,TGTGCCAGCAGCTTCGGGACTAGCGGATACAATGAGCAGTTCTTC,CASSFGTSGYNEQFF
TRBV28,TRBJ2-2,-,-,TGTGCCAGCAGCTTACCCATCCGGACAGCGAACACCGGGGAGCTGTTTTTT,CASSLPIRTANTGELFF
TRBV6-4,TRBJ2-7,TRBD1,-,TGTGCCAGCAGTCCCGAGACAGGGTTCTCCTACGAGCAGTACTTC,CASSPETGFSYEQYF
TRBV5-8,TRBJ2-1,TRBD2,-,TGTGCCAGCAGCACGTCCGGGACTAGCGGGGGGGAGGCCTACAATGAGCAGTTCTTC,CASSTSGTSGGEAYNEQFF
TRBV7-9,TRBJ1-2,-,-,TGTGCCAGCAGCTTAGAGGTGACAGGCAAGAGCTATGGCTACACCTTC,CASSLEVTGKSYGYTF
TRBV2,TRBJ2-2,-,-,TGTGCCAGCAGACGGGACACCTCTAGTGGGGAGCTGTTTTTT,CASRRDTSSGELFF
TRBV30,TRBJ1-4,TRBD1,-,TGTGCCTGGGGACAGGCGGGGGGAAAACTGTTTTTT,CAWGQAGGKLFF
TRBV7-2,TRBJ2-5,-,-,TGTGCCAGCAGCTTAGCGGGGCTTAACCAAGAGACCCAGTACTTC,CASSLAGLNQETQYF
TRBV10-3,TRBJ2-1,-,-,TGTGCCATCAGTGAAGAAGGGGCTGTAAATGAGCAGTTCTTC,CAISEEGAVNEQFF
TRBV19,TRBJ2-7,TRBD1,-,TGTGCCAGTAGTGGCGACAGGGGGCGTGAGCAGTACTTC,CASSGDRGREQYF
TRBV25-1,TRBJ1-1,-,-,TGTGCCAGCAGTGGAACAGTTATGAACACTGAAGCTTTCTTT,CASSGTVMNTEAFF
TRBV7-6,TRBJ1-1,-,few,TGTGCCAGCAGCTTATTCACAGGTTCGAACACTGAAGCTTTCTTT,CASSLFTGSNTEAFF
TRBV14,TRBJ1-3,-,-,TGTGCCAGCAGCCAAGGATCTCGACTCACCCCACCCACCTTT,CASSQGSRLTPPTF
TRBV7-2,TRBJ2-1,-,few,TGTGCCAGCAGCTTACACCCCCTGGGAGGTAACAATGAGCAGTTCTTC,CASSLHPLGGNNEQFF
TRBV29-1,TRBJ2-7,TRBD1,-,TGCAGCGTCCGGGACAGGGGTTCCCACGAGCAGTACTTC,CSVRDRGSHEQYF
TRBV6-7,TRBJ2-7,TRBD2,-,TGTGCCAGCAGTTGCCGGGGGGGGTCTACGCAGTACTTC,CASSCRGGSTQYF
TRBV5-1,TRBJ2-7,-,-,TGCGCCAGCAGCTTGAACCTTGGAGGCTACGAGCAGTACTTC,CASSLNLGGYEQYF
TRBV28,TRBJ1-6,TRBD1,-,TGTGCCAGCAGTTCCACGACAGGGGCTTCACCCCTCCACTTT,CASSSTTGASPLHF
TRBV3-1/TRBV3-2,TRBJ1-2,-,-,TGTGCCAGCAGCCACCACAGTAACTATGGCTACACCTTC,CASSHHSNYGYTF